The 15 T cell receptor beta chains reported below all come from one sample, sequenced in a study of T cell responses to AZD1222 COVID-19 vaccine (dated by TCRdb to the early 2020s). The time point tag for this specimen amounts to: baseline before first vaccination. Library prep was done by the immunoSEQ multiplex PCR assay. TCRdb retrieved this table from immuneACCESS and kept in-frame rearrangements only. Not all clones are present; in checked studies, unresolved V genes account for under half, and no reason is known for the remainder. Within this sample are approximately 190,000 clones, with just over 90% of them counted one time only. 0.99% of the sample belongs to the ten largest clones. The sequences come from peripheral blood, collected on day 0 of AZD1222 vaccination. The receptors come from an adult in good health.

The genes are TRBV28 and TRBJ1-5; D might be TRBD1 (5 bases). V was pared by 6 bases and J by 2 bases, with 11 bases between. Germline V gene sequence: CDR1 MDHEN, CDR2 SYDVKM. The CDR3 sequence is 14 residues long. CDR3 loop: CASRTELGNQPQHF. The CDR3 coding sequence is TGTGCCAGCAGGACAGAATTGGGCAATCAGCCCCAGCATTTT.

As concerns this clone: Within the sample, other DNA sequences also encode this same CDR3. This chain joins TRBV5-1 and TRBJ1-4; D not resolved. V dropped 0 bases and J dropped 3 bases, with 3 bases sitting between them. Germline V gene lookup returns CDR1 SGHRS and CDR2 YFSETQ. CDR3 length: 13 residues. CDR3 nucleotide sequence: TGCGCCAGCAGCTTGGATCCTAATGAAAAACTGTTTTTT. It encodes CASSLDPNEKLFF. Full variable domain (remainder filled in from reference TRBV5-1 and TRBJ1-4): KAGVTQTPRYLIKTRGQQVTLSCSPISGHRSVSWYQQTPGQGLQFLFEYFSETQRNKGNFPGRFSGRQFSNSRSEMNVSTLELGDSALYLCASSLDPNEKLFFGSGTQLSVL.

The CDR3 DNA reads as TGTGCCAGCAGTTCCCCCGGACAGGGCCCCTATGGCTACACCTTC. It encodes CASSSPGQGPYGYTF. The genes are TRBV6-5 and TRBJ1-2; 8 bases agree with TRBD1. Germline CDR1 MNHEY, CDR2 SVGAGI. The V and J ends lost 4 bases and 4 bases, in that order; junction bases with no gene match: 8. CDR3 length: 15 residues.

V and J are TRBV6-5 and TRBJ1-5; no definite D call. The V and J ends lost 6 bases and 9 bases respectively, with 12 bases between them. Looked up from germline, CDR1 is MNHEY and CDR2 is SVGAGI. CDR3 size: 12 residues. CDR3 in amino acids: CASRDRHGPQHF. CDR3 nucleotide sequence: TGTGCCAGCAGAGACCGTCATGGGCCCCAGCATTTT.

This clone was counted once. The chain employs TRBV28 and TRBJ1-6; 12 bases map to TRBD1. The CDR3 extends over 18 amino acids. Germline lookup yields CDR1 MDHEN and CDR2 SYDVKM. V gave up 5 bases and J gave up 9 bases; unmatched junction bases: 14. The CDR3 DNA follows: TGTGCCAGCAGTCTACGTCCGGGACAGGGGGCGGGAAGTTCACCCCTCCACTTT. Translation: CASSLRPGQGAGSSPLHF.

The gene calls are TRBV7-9 and TRBJ1-6; perhaps TRBD1 as D (5 bases). Germline CDR1 and CDR2: SEHNR and FQNEAQ (reference sequence). V was cut by 5 bases and J by 4 bases, with 18 bases left in between. The CDR3 runs to 17 residues. The CDR3 sequence: CASSVGIGVLYNSPLHF. The CDR3 nucleotides are TGTGCCAGCAGCGTCGGAATAGGGGTCCTGTATAATTCACCCCTCCACTTT.

This clone has a single count. The chain uses TRBV4-3 and TRBJ2-7, with 7 bases lining up with TRBD2. Per germline, CDR1 LGHNA and CDR2 YSLEER. The CDR3 length is 17 residues. The V gene end was trimmed by 0 bases and the J gene end by 0 bases; junction bases not matched to a gene: 8. The CDR3 reads CASSQDSQRDFSYEQYF. In nucleotides, the CDR3 is TGCGCCAGCAGCCAAGACTCTCAGCGGGATTTCTCCTACGAGCAGTACTTC.

The rearrangement joins TRBV6-5 to TRBJ2-5; perhaps TRBD1 as D (6 bases). CDR3 length: 14 amino acids. V was clipped by 2 bases and J by 4 bases, with 11 bases between them. The germline gives CDR1 MNHEY, CDR2 SVGAGI. CDR3 protein: CASSYVGAGETQYF. The CDR3 DNA follows: TGTGCCAGCAGTTACGTGGGGGCGGGAGAGACCCAGTACTTC.

The gene calls are TRBV19 and TRBJ2-1, with 13 bases identical to TRBD2. Unmatched junction bases numbered 3, after V lost 3 bases and J lost 7 bases. Germline V gene lookup returns CDR1 LNHDA and CDR2 SQIVND (reference sequence). There are 15 residues in the CDR3. The DNA for the CDR3 is TGTGCCAGTAGTATGGGACTAGCGGGGAAGAATGAGCAGTTCTTC. Its translation: CASSMGLAGKNEQFF.

The rearrangement uses TRBV7-6 and TRBJ1-1; D call uncertain. This CDR3 has 13 residues. With 2 bases removed from V and 4 bases from J, the gap between germline ends came to 8 bases. Germline assignment: CDR1 SGHVS and CDR2 FNYEAQ. The CDR3, as DNA: TGTGCCAGCAGCTTAATGGAGGGCACTGAAGCTTTCTTT. Its protein is CASSLMEGTEAFF.

J is TRBJ1-1 and V is TRBV15; 12 bases map to TRBD1. The CDR3 sequence is 18 residues long. Germline loops: CDR1 LNHNV, CDR2 YYDKDF (reference sequence). V was pared by 1 base and J by 3 bases, with 9 bases of the junction left unmatched. Here the CDR3 reads CATSRGPGQGAHYTEAFF. As DNA, the CDR3 is TGTGCCACCAGCAGAGGACCGGGACAGGGGGCCCACTACACTGAAGCTTTCTTT. The whole variable domain, filled in from reference TRBV15 and TRBJ1-1, reads DAMVIQNPRYQVTQFGKPVTLSCSQTLNHNVMYWYQQKSSQAPKLLFHYYDKDFNNEADTPDNFQSRRPNTSFCFLDIRSPGLGDTAMYLCATSRGPGQGAHYTEAFFGQGTRLTVV.

The table lists this clone with a count of one. V is TRBV5-1 and J is TRBJ2-3; TRBD2 matches at 11 bases. Germline assignment: CDR1 SGHRS and CDR2 YFSETQ. The CDR3 spans 16 residues. J was trimmed by 3 bases and V by 5 bases; bases with no gene match: 8. Written as DNA, the CDR3 is TGCGCCAGCAGACCCCTAGCGGGAGGTGGGACAGATACGCAGTATTTT. Protein product: CASRPLAGGGTDTQYF.

This clone has a single count. The chain employs TRBV10-1 and TRBJ2-5; D gene uncertain. The V end lost 3 bases, the J end lost 1 base, and 9 bases lay between the germline ends. The V gene's germline CDR1 is WNHNN and CDR2 SYGVQD (reference sequence). This CDR3 has 14 residues. The CDR3 is CASSDSTLQETQYF. The DNA for the CDR3 is TGCGCCAGCAGTGACTCGACACTCCAAGAGACCCAGTACTTC.

The gene calls are TRBV20-1 and TRBJ1-2; D is unclear. V was shortened by 5 bases and J by 8 bases, with 9 bases between the two germline ends. Germline V gives CDR1 DFQATT, CDR2 SNEGSKA (reference sequence). This CDR3 contains 10 residues. The CDR3 is CSAPEGGYTF. The CDR3, as DNA: TGCAGTGCTCCAGAGGGAGGCTACACCTTC.

The chain links TRBV19 to TRBJ2-3; the match to TRBD1 covers 10 bases. The V gene end was trimmed by 6 bases and the J gene end by 3 bases; junction bases not matched to a gene: 3. The CDR3 totals 14 residues. Looked up from germline, CDR1 is LNHDA and CDR2 is SQIVND (reference sequence). In DNA form, the CDR3 reads TGTGCCAGTAGATGGGACAGGGGTACAGATACGCAGTATTTT. It codes for CASRWDRGTDTQYF.